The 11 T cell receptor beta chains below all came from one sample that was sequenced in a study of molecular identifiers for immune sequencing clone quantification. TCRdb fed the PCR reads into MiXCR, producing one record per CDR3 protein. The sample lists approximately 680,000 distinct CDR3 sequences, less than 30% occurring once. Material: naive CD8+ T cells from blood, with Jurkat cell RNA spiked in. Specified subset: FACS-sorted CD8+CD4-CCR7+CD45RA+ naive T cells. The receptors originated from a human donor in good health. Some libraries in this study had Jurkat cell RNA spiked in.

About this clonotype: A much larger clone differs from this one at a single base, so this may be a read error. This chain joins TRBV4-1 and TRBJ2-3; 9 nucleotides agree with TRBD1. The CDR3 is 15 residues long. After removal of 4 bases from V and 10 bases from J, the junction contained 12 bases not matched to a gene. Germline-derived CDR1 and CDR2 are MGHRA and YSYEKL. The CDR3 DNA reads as TGCGCCAGCAGCCTCCCCGGGACAGGGTATGATTCGCAGTATTTT. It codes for CASSLPGTGYDSQYF.

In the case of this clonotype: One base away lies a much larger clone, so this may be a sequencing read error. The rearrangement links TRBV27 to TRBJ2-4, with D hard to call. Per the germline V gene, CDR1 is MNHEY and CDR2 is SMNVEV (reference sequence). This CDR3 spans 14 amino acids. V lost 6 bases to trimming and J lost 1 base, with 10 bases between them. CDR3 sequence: CASSWSGAKNIQYF. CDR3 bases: TGTGCCAGCAGCTGGTCAGGTGCCAAAAACATTCAGTACTTC.

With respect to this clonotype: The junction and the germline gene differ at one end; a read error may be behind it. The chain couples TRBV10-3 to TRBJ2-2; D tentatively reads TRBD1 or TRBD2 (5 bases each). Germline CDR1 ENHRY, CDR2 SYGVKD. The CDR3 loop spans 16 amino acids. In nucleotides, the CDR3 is TGTGCCATCAGTGAACTTGGGGCAGAATTGACCGGGGAGCTGTCTTTT. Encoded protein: CAISELGAELTGELSF.

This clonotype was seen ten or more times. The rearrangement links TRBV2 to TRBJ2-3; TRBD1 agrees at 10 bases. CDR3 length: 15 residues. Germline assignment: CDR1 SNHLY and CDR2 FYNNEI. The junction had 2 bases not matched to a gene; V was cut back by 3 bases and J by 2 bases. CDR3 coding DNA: TGTGCCAGCAGTGAGGGACAGGGGATCACAGATACGCAGTATTTT. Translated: CASSEGQGITDTQYF. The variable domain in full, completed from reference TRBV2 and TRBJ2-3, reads EPEVTQTPSHQVTQMGQEVILRCVPISNHLYFYWYRQILGQKVEFLVSFYNNEISEKSEIFDDQFSVERPDGSNFTLKIRSTKLEDSAMYFCASSEGQGITDTQYFGPGTRLTVL.

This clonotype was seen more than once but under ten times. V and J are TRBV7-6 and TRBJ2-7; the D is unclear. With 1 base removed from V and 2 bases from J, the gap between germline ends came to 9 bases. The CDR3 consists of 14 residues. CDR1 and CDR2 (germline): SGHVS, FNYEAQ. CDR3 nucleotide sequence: TGTGCCAGCAGCTTAGTTCCACAAGCCTACGAGCAGTACTTC. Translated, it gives CASSLVPQAYEQYF.

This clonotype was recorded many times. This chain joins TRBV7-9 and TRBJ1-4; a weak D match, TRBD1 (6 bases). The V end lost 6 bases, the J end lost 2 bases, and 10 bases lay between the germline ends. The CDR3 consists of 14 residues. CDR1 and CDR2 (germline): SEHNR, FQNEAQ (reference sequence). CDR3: CASRSTGTNEKLFF. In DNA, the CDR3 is TGTGCCAGCAGGTCCACAGGGACTAATGAAAAACTGTTTTTT.

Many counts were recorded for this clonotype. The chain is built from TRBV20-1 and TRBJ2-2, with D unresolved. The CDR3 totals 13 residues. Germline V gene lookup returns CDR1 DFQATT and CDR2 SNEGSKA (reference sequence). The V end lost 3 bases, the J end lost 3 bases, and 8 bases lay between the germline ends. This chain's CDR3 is CSASNGYTGELFF. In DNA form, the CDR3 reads TGCAGTGCTAGTAACGGGTACACCGGGGAGCTGTTTTTT.

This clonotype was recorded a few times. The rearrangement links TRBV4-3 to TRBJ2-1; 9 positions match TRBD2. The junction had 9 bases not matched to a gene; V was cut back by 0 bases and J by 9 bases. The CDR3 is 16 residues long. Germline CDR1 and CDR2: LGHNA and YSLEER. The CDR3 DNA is TGCGCCAGCAGCCAAGAAAGGATAGCGGGGGAACTTGAGCAGTTCTTC. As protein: CASSQERIAGELEQFF.

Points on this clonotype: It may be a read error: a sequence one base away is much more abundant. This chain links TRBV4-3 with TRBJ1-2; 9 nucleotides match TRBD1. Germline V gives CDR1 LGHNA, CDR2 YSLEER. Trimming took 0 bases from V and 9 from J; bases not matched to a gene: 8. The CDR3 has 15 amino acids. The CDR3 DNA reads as TGCGCCAGCAGCCAAGATTCCACAGGGGGCAGGAGCTACACCTTC. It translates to CASSQDSTGGRSYTF.

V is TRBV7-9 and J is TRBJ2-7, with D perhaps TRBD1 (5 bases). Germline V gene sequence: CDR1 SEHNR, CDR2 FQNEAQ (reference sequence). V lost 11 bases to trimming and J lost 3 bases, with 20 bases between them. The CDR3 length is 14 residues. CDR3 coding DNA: TGTGCCGTCGACCGGCGACAGCGATACTACGAGCAGTACTTC. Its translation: CAVDRRQRYYEQYF.

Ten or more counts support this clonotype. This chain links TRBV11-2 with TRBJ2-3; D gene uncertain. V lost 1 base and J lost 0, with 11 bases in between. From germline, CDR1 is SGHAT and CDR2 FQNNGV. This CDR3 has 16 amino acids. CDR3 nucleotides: TGTGCCAGCAGCTTAGGCAGCCAGATCAGCACAGATACGCAGTATTTT. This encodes CASSLGSQISTDTQYF.